The clone carrying this TCR beta chain showed up many times. The antigen is not known. The CDR3 runs 14 residues. Germline V gene data show CDR1 as SGDLS and CDR2 as YYNGEE. V was pared by 6 bases and J by 3 bases, with 5 bases of the junction left unmatched. The sample belongs to a study of T cells in Graves' hyperthyroidism and ophthalmopathy. RNA transcripts yielded amplified TCR beta CDR3 regions. HTBI primers drove first-round RT-PCR of the TCR CDR3. TCRdb re-called the multiplex PCR reads through MiXCR, storing one row per CDR3 protein. The sample includes about 250,000 distinct CDR3 sequences, approximately 23% of them seen just once. Study results and limitations: A model using 13 V-J features told ophthalmopathy apart from stable hyperthyroidism.

The J gene is TRBJ1-1, the V gene TRBV9, with TRBD1 matching 10 bases. The TCR sequence derives from a woman aged 40 to 50 with Graves' ophthalmopathy. Input material: blood. The CDR3 DNA follows: TGTGCCAGCAAAAGAGGACAGGGGGACACTGAAGCTTTCTTT. Translating gives CASKRGQGDTEAFF.